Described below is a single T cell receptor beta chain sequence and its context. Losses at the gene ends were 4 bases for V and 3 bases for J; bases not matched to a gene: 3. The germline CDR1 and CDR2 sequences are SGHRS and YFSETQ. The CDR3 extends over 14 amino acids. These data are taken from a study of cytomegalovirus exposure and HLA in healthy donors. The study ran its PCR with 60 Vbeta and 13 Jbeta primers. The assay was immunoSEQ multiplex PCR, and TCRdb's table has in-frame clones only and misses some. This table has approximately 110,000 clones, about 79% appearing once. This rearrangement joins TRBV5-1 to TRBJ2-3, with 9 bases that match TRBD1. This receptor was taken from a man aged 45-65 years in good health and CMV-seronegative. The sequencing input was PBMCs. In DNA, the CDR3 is TGCGCCAGCAGCGTGGACAGGGGTACAGATACGCAGTATTTT. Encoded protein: CASSVDRGTDTQYF.